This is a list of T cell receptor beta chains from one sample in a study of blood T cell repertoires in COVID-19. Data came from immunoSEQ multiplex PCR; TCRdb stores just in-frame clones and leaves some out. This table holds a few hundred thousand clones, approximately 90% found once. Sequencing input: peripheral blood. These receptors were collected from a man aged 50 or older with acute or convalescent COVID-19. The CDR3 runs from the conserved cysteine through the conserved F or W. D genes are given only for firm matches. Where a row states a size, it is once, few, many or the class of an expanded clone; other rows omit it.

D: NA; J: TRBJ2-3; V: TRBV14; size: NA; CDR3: CASSQDLNTDTQYF; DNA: TGTGCCAGCAGCCAAGATCTTAACACAGATACGCAGTATTTT
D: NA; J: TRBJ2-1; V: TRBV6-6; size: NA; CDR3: CASSPPLGGGMLREQFF; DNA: TGTGCCAGCAGTCCCCCGTTAGGGGGGGGTATGCTTAGGGAGCAGTTCTTC
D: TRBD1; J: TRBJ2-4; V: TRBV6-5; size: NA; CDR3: CASGKQGENIQYF; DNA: TGTGCCAGCGGGAAACAGGGGGAAAACATTCAGTACTTC
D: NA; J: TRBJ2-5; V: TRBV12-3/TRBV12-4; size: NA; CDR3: CASSPALRGTQYF; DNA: TGTGCCAGCAGTCCGGCCCTCAGGGGGACCCAGTACTTC
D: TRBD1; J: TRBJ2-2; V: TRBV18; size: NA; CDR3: CASSRQGRNTGELFF; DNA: TGTGCCAGCTCACGACAGGGGCGGAACACCGGGGAGCTGTTTTTT
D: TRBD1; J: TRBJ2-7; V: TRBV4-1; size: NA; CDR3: CASSRTGGNYEQYF; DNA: TGCGCCAGCAGCCGGACAGGGGGTAATTACGAGCAGTACTTC
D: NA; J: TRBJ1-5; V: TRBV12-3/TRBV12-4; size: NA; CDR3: CASRFMGDQPQHF; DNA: TGTGCCAGCAGGTTCATGGGAGATCAGCCCCAGCATTTT
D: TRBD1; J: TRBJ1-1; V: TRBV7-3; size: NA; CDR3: CASSPGQGGTEAFF; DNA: TGTGCCAGCAGCCCCGGACAGGGGGGCACTGAAGCTTTCTTT
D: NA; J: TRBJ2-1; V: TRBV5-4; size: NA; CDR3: CASSLARATYNEQFF; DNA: TGTGCCAGCAGCTTGGCCAGGGCCACCTACAATGAGCAGTTCTTC
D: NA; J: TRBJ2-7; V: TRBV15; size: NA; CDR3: CATSPQGRSYEQYF; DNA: TGTGCCACCAGCCCGCAGGGTCGGAGCTACGAGCAGTACTTC
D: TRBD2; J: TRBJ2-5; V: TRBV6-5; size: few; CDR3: CASSYSWTGGVETQYF; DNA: TGTGCCAGCAGTTACTCATGGACGGGAGGCGTAGAGACCCAGTACTTC
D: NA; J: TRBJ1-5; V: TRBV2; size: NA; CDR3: CASSGQAGNQPQHF; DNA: TGTGCCAGCAGTGGGCAGGCCGGCAATCAGCCCCAGCATTTT
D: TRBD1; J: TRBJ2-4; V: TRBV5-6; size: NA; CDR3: CASSFNRGRAKNIQYF; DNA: TGTGCCAGCAGCTTTAACAGGGGTCGAGCCAAAAACATTCAGTACTTC
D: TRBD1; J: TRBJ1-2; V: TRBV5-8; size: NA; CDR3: CASSSSDRGFYGYTF; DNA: TGTGCCAGCAGCTCCAGTGACAGGGGCTTCTATGGCTACACCTTC
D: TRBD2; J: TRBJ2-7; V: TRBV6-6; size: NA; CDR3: CASSIIGGGGSYEQYF; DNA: TGTGCCAGCAGCATTATAGGCGGCGGGGGCTCCTACGAGCAGTACTTC
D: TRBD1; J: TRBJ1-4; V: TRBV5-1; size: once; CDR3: CASSPGRGLANEKLFF; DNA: TGCGCCAGCAGCCCCGGGAGGGGGCTTGCTAATGAAAAACTGTTTTTT
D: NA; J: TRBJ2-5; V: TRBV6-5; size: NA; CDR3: CASSYSWGRRETQYF; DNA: TGTGCCAGCAGTTACAGTTGGGGGCGAAGAGAGACCCAGTACTTC
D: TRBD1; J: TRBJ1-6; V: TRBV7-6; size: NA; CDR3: CASSLGNQGANSPLHF; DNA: TGTGCCAGCAGCTTAGGGAATCAGGGGGCAAATTCACCCCTCCACTTT
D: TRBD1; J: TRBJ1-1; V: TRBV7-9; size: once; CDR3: CASSLPGQGTEAFF; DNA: TGTGCCAGCAGCCTTCCGGGACAGGGGACTGAAGCTTTCTTT
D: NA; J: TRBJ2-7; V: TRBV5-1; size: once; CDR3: CASMGGSNEQYF; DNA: TGCGCCAGCATGGGGGGATCGAACGAGCAGTACTTC
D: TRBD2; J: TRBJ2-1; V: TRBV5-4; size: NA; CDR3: CASSPAGTSSYNEQFF; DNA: TGTGCCAGCAGCCCAGCCGGGACTAGCTCCTACAATGAGCAGTTCTTC
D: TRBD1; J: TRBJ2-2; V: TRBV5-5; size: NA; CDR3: CASSLVGTGDLAGELFF; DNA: TGTGCCAGCAGCTTGGTTGGGACAGGGGACTTGGCCGGGGAGCTGTTTTTT
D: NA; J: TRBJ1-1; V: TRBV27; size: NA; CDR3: CASSLNRNTEAFF; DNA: TGTGCCAGCAGTTTAAACAGGAACACTGAAGCTTTCTTT
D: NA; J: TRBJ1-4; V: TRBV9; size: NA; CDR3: CASSVERGINEKLFF; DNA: TGTGCCAGCAGCGTAGAACGGGGAATTAATGAAAAACTGTTTTTT
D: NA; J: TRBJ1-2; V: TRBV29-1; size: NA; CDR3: CSVTPRQGYTF; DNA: TGCAGCGTGACACCCCGACAGGGCTACACCTTC
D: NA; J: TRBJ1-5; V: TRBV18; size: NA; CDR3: CASSPPGGEGQPQHF; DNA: TGTGCCAGCTCGCCCCCCGGGGGGGAAGGTCAGCCCCAGCATTTT